These 32 T cell receptor beta chains originate from one sample sequenced in a study of T cells after yellow fever vaccination. Each CDR3 protein is one row after TCRdb ran MiXCR on the 5' RACE reads. The repertoire consists of roughly 50,000 distinct CDR3 sequences, with 7% to 8.5% occurring once and the leading ten covering 28%. The source was CD8+ T cells sorted from PBMCs, collected less than 16 days after the first yellow fever vaccination. The receptors here all came from a young man who received the YFV17D yellow fever vaccine.

V gene TRBV4-1 combines with J gene TRBJ1-1; D ambiguous. Trimming stripped 0 bases from V and 4 bases from J, with 9 bases between. The length of the CDR3 is 14 residues. The V gene's germline CDR1 is MGHRA and CDR2 YSYEKL. CDR3 residues: CASSQEGMGTEAFF. Written as DNA, the CDR3 is TGCGCCAGCAGCCAAGAGGGGATGGGCACTGAAGCTTTCTTT.

This clonotype was observed at least ten times. J is TRBJ2-1 and V is TRBV9; 7 bases line up with TRBD2. Trimming at V came to 6 bases and at J to 4 bases, leaving 10 bases not matched to a gene. Germline lookup yields CDR1 SGDLS and CDR2 YYNGEE. The CDR3 is 15 amino acids. CDR3: CASTVGGVAYNEQFF. DNA for the CDR3: TGTGCCAGCACGGTGGGAGGGGTGGCATACAATGAGCAGTTCTTC.

Many counts were recorded for this clonotype. This chain links TRBV5-1 with TRBJ2-4; D is ambiguous. Germline V lookup: CDR1 SGHRS, CDR2 YFSETQ. V gave up 5 bases and J gave up 8 bases, with 14 bases separating them. There are 13 residues in the CDR3. The CDR3 sequence: CASSPPTSDIQYF. The CDR3 DNA reads TGCGCCAGCAGTCCTCCGACATCCGACATTCAGTACTTC.

This clonotype showed up many times. This sequence joins TRBV4-3 and TRBJ2-1; 8 positions agree with TRBD2. Germline V CDR1 and CDR2: LGHNA, YSLEER. V lost 0 bases and J lost 1; bases outside the gene matches: 2. The CDR3 runs 16 residues. DNA of the CDR3: TGCGCCAGCAGCCAAGAACTAGCGGAATCCTACAATGAGCAGTTCTTC. Its protein product is CASSQELAESYNEQFF.

This clonotype has ten or more counts. The chain recombines TRBV28 with TRBJ2-3, with a weak D call TRBD2 (7 bases). This CDR3 spans 18 amino acids. Germline CDR1 is MDHEN and CDR2 is SYDVKM. V dropped 6 bases and J dropped 2 bases, with 24 bases sitting between them. The CDR3 region has the DNA TGTGCCAGCAGCCCAGATGGACGGGGGGCTCGGTTCACAGATACGCAGTATTTT. Encoded protein: CASSPDGRGARFTDTQYF.

This clonotype was recorded at least ten times. The genes are TRBV11-2 and TRBJ2-1; TRBD1 agrees at 7 bases. Per germline, CDR1 SGHAT and CDR2 FQNNGV. The ends lost 3 bases at V and 5 bases at J; junction bases unmatched: 1. The CDR3 contains 13 residues. CDR3 protein: CASSLTGNNEQFF. CDR3 bases: TGTGCCAGCAGCTTGACAGGGAACAATGAGCAGTTCTTC.

This clonotype was counted ten times or more. V and J are TRBV7-9 and TRBJ2-2, with 11 bases that match TRBD2. This CDR3 is 17 amino acids long. Germline lookup yields CDR1 SEHNR and CDR2 FQNEAQ (reference sequence). V lost 4 bases to trimming and J lost 3 bases; unmatched junction nucleotides: 7. The CDR3 DNA follows: TGTGCCAGCAGCTACCGACTAGCGGGATACGACACCGGGGAGCTGTTTTTT. It specifies CASSYRLAGYDTGELFF. Combining the CDR3 with reference TRBV7-9 and TRBJ2-2 gives the whole variable domain DTGVSQNPRHKITKRGQNVTFRCDPISEHNRLYWYRQTLGQGPEFLTYFQNEAQLEKSRLLSDRFSAERPKGSFSTLEIQRTEQGDSAMYLCASSYRLAGYDTGELFFGEGSRLTVL.

This clonotype has a count of ten or more. The CDR3 protein is CSGQGLGETQYF. The CDR3 region has the DNA TGCAGCGGACAGGGGTTGGGAGAGACCCAGTACTTC. The chain carries TRBV29-1 and TRBJ2-5; 8 bases are a match to TRBD1. Germline loops: CDR1 SQVTM, CDR2 ANQGSEA. Trimming at V came to 7 bases and at J to 4 bases, leaving 5 bases not matched to a gene. The CDR3 covers 12 residues.

This clonotype was seen many times. This chain uses TRBV5-1 with TRBJ2-3; D not certain. Deletions cut 0 bases from V and 3 bases from J, with 17 bases between. Looked up from germline, CDR1 is SGHRS and CDR2 is YFSETQ. The CDR3 loop spans 17 amino acids. The CDR3 is CASSLDRITRMTDTQYF. In nucleotides, the CDR3 is TGCGCCAGCAGCTTGGATCGGATTACACGTATGACAGATACGCAGTATTTT.

This clonotype was observed at least ten times. J is TRBJ2-1 and V is TRBV7-9, with 9 bases that match TRBD2. This CDR3 has 21 amino acids. CDR1 SEHNR and CDR2 FQNEAQ come from the germline V gene (reference sequence). V lost 4 bases to trimming and J lost 4 bases; unmatched junction nucleotides: 23. Here the CDR3 DNA reads TGTGCCAGCAGCTCACCAAGGCCCGGGACAGATCTAGCGGGGACTTACAATGAGCAGTTCTTC. It is translated as CASSSPRPGTDLAGTYNEQFF.

This clonotype was observed at least ten times. CDR3: CASSASSGGALDEQFF. In DNA, the CDR3 is TGTGCCAGCAGCGCCTCTAGCGGGGGGGCCCTGGATGAGCAGTTCTTC. The chain carries TRBV9 and TRBJ2-1; 12 bases map to TRBD2. With 3 bases clipped from V and 8 bases from J, the junction kept 9 bases outside the gene matches. CDR3 length equals 16 residues. Germline V CDR1 and CDR2: SGDLS, YYNGEE.

In this sample, this clonotype turned up many times. The gene calls are TRBV6-2 or TRBV6-3 and TRBJ2-6; perhaps TRBD1 as D (5 bases). Germline CDR1 and CDR2: MNHEY and SVGEGT. This CDR3 is 15 amino acids long. V shed 2 bases and J shed 1 base, with 6 bases lying between them. The CDR3 bases are TGTGCCAGCAGTTACAGACAGTCTGGGGCCAACGTCCTGACTTTC. It codes for CASSYRQSGANVLTF.

This clonotype was detected ten times or more. V usage is TRBV5-1 and J usage is TRBJ2-5, with D perhaps TRBD2 (5 bases). CDR3 size: 16 residues. Germline assignment: CDR1 SGHRS and CDR2 YFSETQ. Between the trimmed V and J ends, which lost 1 base and 2 bases, there was a span of 15 bases. The CDR3 coding sequence is TGCGCCAGCAGCTTGAAAATCATGGCGGGTCAAGAGACCCAGTACTTC. This encodes CASSLKIMAGQETQYF. The entire variable domain, with the rest obtained from reference TRBV5-1 and TRBJ2-5, is as follows: KAGVTQTPRYLIKTRGQQVTLSCSPISGHRSVSWYQQTPGQGLQFLFEYFSETQRNKGNFPGRFSGRQFSNSRSEMNVSTLELGDSALYLCASSLKIMAGQETQYFGPGTRLLVL.

This clonotype was recorded a few times. This chain uses TRBV5-1 with TRBJ1-1, with unresolved D. With 4 bases removed from V and 1 base from J, the gap between germline ends came to 14 bases. Germline CDR1 reads SGHRS; CDR2 reads YFSETQ. The CDR3 consists of 15 residues. The CDR3 region has the DNA TGCGCCAGCAGCGCCTGGCCCGGGGAGAACACTGAAGCTTTCTTT. Translation: CASSAWPGENTEAFF.

This clonotype was counted at least ten times. The CDR3 loop is CASRLGLAANEQFF. As DNA, the CDR3 is TGTGCCAGCAGACTGGGACTAGCGGCCAATGAGCAGTTCTTC. The V call is TRBV6-1, the J call TRBJ2-1; 11 nucleotides line up with TRBD2. Germline CDR1 MNHNS, CDR2 SASEGT. The ends lost 6 bases at V and 6 bases at J; junction bases unmatched: 4. This CDR3 has 14 residues.

The sample holds many counts of this clonotype. The J gene is TRBJ1-1, the V gene TRBV5-6, with 9 bases that match TRBD1. This CDR3 has 15 amino acids. Germline CDR1 and CDR2: SGHDT and YYEEEE. V lost 3 bases, J lost 0 bases, and 3 bases stayed unmatched. Here the CDR3 DNA reads TGTGCCAGCAGCTGGGGGACAGGGCTGAACACTGAAGCTTTCTTT. Encoded protein: CASSWGTGLNTEAFF.

On this clonotype: Since a much larger clone is just one base distant, this may be a read error. In nucleotides, the CDR3 is TGTGCCAGCAGAGGACCAGCGGGGGGCCCCTCCTACAATGAGCAGTTCTTC. The encoded protein is CASRGPAGGPSYNEQFF. This rearrangement joins TRBV12-3 or TRBV12-4 to TRBJ2-1, with 9 bases aligning to TRBD2. The CDR3 totals 17 residues. Losses at the gene ends were 6 bases for V and 0 bases for J; bases not matched to a gene: 9.

This clonotype was counted ten times or more. The chain employs TRBV12-3 or TRBV12-4 and TRBJ1-2, with 8 bases lining up with TRBD1. This CDR3 has 15 amino acids. The V and J ends lost 5 bases and 1 base, in that order; junction bases with no gene match: 6. The CDR3 sequence is CASSTPGGLNYGYTF. CDR3 in DNA: TGTGCCAGCAGTACCCCAGGGGGCCTTAACTATGGCTACACCTTC.

The table lists this clonotype with many counts. This CDR3 reads CASGRAGELFF. DNA of the CDR3: TGTGCCTCAGGACGGGCCGGGGAGCTGTTTTTT. This chain links TRBV15 with TRBJ2-2; no clear D gene. The CDR3 consists of 11 residues. The germline V gene encodes CDR1 LNHNV and CDR2 YYDKDF (reference sequence). The V and J ends lost 11 bases and 6 bases respectively, with 10 bases between them.

This clonotype came up many times. In DNA form, the CDR3 reads TGTGCCAGCAGTTACTCGACAGGGGGCAATGAGCAGTTCTTC. This gives the protein CASSYSTGGNEQFF. This rearrangement joins TRBV6-2 or TRBV6-3 to TRBJ2-1; 9 nucleotides agree with TRBD1. The CDR3 loop spans 14 amino acids. After removal of 0 bases from V and 6 bases from J, the junction contained 0 bases not matched to a gene. CDR1 and CDR2 (germline): MNHEY, SVGEGT.

This clonotype was detected many times. The V gene is TRBV4-3, the J gene TRBJ2-3; 8 nucleotides match TRBD2. Per the germline V gene, CDR1 is LGHNA and CDR2 is YSLEER. The trim removed 0 bases at V and 1 base at J, leaving 3 bases unmatched. The CDR3 is 16 amino acids. CDR3 residues: CASSQDGAGGTDTQYF. The DNA of the CDR3 is TGCGCCAGCAGCCAAGATGGAGCGGGGGGCACAGATACGCAGTATTTT.

This clonotype was counted many times. V and J are TRBV6-1 and TRBJ2-3; D call uncertain. V was clipped by 6 bases and J by 5 bases, with 12 bases between them. The CDR3 totals 13 residues. The germline V gene has CDR1 MNHNS and CDR2 SASEGT. The CDR3 sequence: CASSRKVEDTQYF. The CDR3 DNA sequence: TGTGCCAGCAGCCGAAAGGTTGAAGATACGCAGTATTTT.

This clonotype occurred many times. The chain employs TRBV15 and TRBJ1-1; TRBD1 aligns across 7 bases. The V and J ends lost 5 bases and 9 bases, in that order; junction bases with no gene match: 15. CDR1 LNHNV and CDR2 YYDKDF come from the germline V gene (reference sequence). The CDR3 runs 15 residues. The CDR3 sequence: CATSGLTGVGTKAFF. The CDR3 nucleotides are TGTGCCACCAGCGGGCTCACAGGGGTTGGAACTAAAGCTTTCTTT.

Many counts were recorded for this clonotype. The J gene is TRBJ2-3, the V gene TRBV10-3; a possible D gene is TRBD2 (6 bases). Trimming removed 0 bases from V and 2 bases from J, with 15 bases in between. The CDR3 has 17 residues. Germline loops: CDR1 ENHRY, CDR2 SYGVKD. CDR3 sequence reads: CAISESSPAGFTDTQYF. The CDR3 DNA sequence: TGTGCCATCAGTGAGTCGAGTCCTGCGGGGTTCACAGATACGCAGTATTTT.

This clonotype turned up a few times. The chain couples TRBV27 to TRBJ1-5; D unresolved. Germline V CDR1 and CDR2: MNHEY, SMNVEV (reference sequence). The CDR3 is 15 amino acids. The ends were cut back, 5 bases at V and 4 bases at J, with 15 bases in the middle. The CDR3 sequence: CASSTKGPANQPQHF. The CDR3 nucleotides read TGTGCCAGCAGTACAAAGGGCCCAGCTAATCAGCCCCAGCATTTT.

This clonotype has at least ten counts. V and J are TRBV6-2 or TRBV6-3 and TRBJ2-1; D gene uncertain. This CDR3 has 14 residues. V shed 0 bases and J shed 2 bases, with 5 bases lying between them. Germline V gene sequence: CDR1 MNHEY, CDR2 SVGEGT. CDR3 nucleotides: TGTGCCAGCAGTTACTCCGGCACCTACAATGAGCAGTTCTTC. Translating it yields CASSYSGTYNEQFF.

This clonotype was detected a few times. The rearrangement joins TRBV4-2 to TRBJ2-3, with 8 nucleotides matching TRBD2. V lost 0 bases to trimming and J lost 2 bases; unmatched junction nucleotides: 7. CDR3 length: 17 residues. Germline V lookup: CDR1 LGHNA, CDR2 YNFKEQ. The chain's CDR3 is CASSQDITGGNTDTQYF. The CDR3 DNA reads as TGTGCCAGCAGCCAAGATATTACGGGGGGGAACACAGATACGCAGTATTTT.

Ten or more counts support this clonotype. The chain joins TRBV2 to TRBJ1-2, with D unclear. V was shortened by 0 bases and J by 2 bases, with 7 bases between the two germline ends. This CDR3 has 14 amino acids. Germline V gene sequence: CDR1 SNHLY, CDR2 FYNNEI. CDR3 protein: CASSEAKRNYGYTF. The DNA for the CDR3 is TGTGCCAGCAGTGAAGCTAAACGGAACTATGGCTACACCTTC.

This clonotype was seen repeatedly, ten times or more. The chain recombines TRBV4-2 with TRBJ1-2; D might be TRBD1 (5 bases). With 0 bases removed from V and 4 bases from J, the gap between germline ends came to 12 bases. Germline CDR1 is LGHNA and CDR2 is YNFKEQ. The CDR3 contains 15 residues. CDR3 protein: CASSQDGGVPYGYTF. CDR3 in DNA: TGTGCCAGCAGCCAAGATGGGGGGGTCCCCTATGGCTACACCTTC.

In its sample, this clonotype was seen many times. The CDR3 loop is CASSTADRSPSYGYTF. In nucleotides, the CDR3 is TGTGCCAGCAGCACTGCTGACAGATCCCCCTCCTATGGCTACACCTTC. The chain combines TRBV5-5 with TRBJ1-2; tentative D call: TRBD1 (5 bases). V lost 4 bases and J lost 4, with 20 bases in between. This CDR3 is built from 16 residues. Germline CDR1 reads SGHKS; CDR2 reads YYEKEE (reference sequence).

At least ten counts were recorded for this clonotype. This chain uses TRBV20-1 with TRBJ1-1; D unresolved. The V gene lost 3 bases and the J gene lost 4 bases, with 9 bases spanning the gap. The CDR3 covers 12 residues. The V gene's germline CDR1 is DFQATT and CDR2 SNEGSKA (reference sequence). This CDR3 is CSARYSFTEAFF. The CDR3 nucleotides read TGCAGTGCTAGGTACAGCTTCACTGAAGCTTTCTTT.

This clonotype was observed many times. CDR3 sequence (DNA): TGTGCCAGCAGCTCCTATTCCGGTGAGCAGTTCTTC. Its translation: CASSSYSGEQFF. The gene calls are TRBV5-6 and TRBJ2-1; D call uncertain. The CDR3 has 12 amino acids. Trimming shortened V by 3 bases and J by 9 bases, and 10 bases separated the two germline ends. From germline, CDR1 is SGHDT and CDR2 YYEEEE. The entire variable domain, with the rest obtained from reference TRBV5-6 and TRBJ2-1, is as follows: DAGVTQSPTHLIKTRGQQVTLRCSPKSGHDTVSWYQQALGQGPQFIFQYYEEEERQRGNFPDRFSGHQFPNYSSELNVNALLLGDSALYLCASSSYSGEQFFGPGTRLTVL.